Described below is a single T cell receptor (beta chain) sequence and its context. The target antigen is unknown. The germline V gene encodes CDR1 SGHNT and CDR2 YENEEA. The CDR3 contains 15 residues. The J segment lost 1 base and the V segment lost 9 bases, leaving 11 bases of the junction unmatched. This was the immunoSEQ v3.0 assay at survey level. Sequencing was directed toward roughly 40,000-55,000 T-cell genomes in each sample. Libraries were prepared by immunoSEQ multiplex PCR; TCRdb keeps only in-frame clonotypes and omits some of them. The sample has some 31,000 clones, more than 95% seen once. This sample is drawn from a study of long-term antiretroviral therapy in people with HIV. The study, taken as a whole, reports: Repertoire dominance by clones expanded before ART was seen at all time points.

The samples, holding 1-10 million cryopreserved PBMC, were thawed before DNA extraction was carried out. The origin of this receptor is a young man with HIV. This sample comprised unsorted PBMCs, obtained 6.9 years after starting antiretroviral therapy. The chain has TRBV11-3 and TRBJ1-1; TRBD1 matches at 7 bases. CDR3 bases: TGTGCCAGGATTCGACAGGGCCTTGAGAACACTGAAGCTTTCTTT. Amino acids: CARIRQGLENTEAFF. Looking up the rest from reference TRBV11-3 and TRBJ1-1 gives the full variable domain: EAGVVQSPRYKIIEKKQPVAFWCNPISGHNTLYWYLQNLGQGPELLIRYENEEAVDDSQLPKDRFSAERLKGVDSTLKIQPAELGDSAVYLCARIRQGLENTEAFFGQGTRLTVV.